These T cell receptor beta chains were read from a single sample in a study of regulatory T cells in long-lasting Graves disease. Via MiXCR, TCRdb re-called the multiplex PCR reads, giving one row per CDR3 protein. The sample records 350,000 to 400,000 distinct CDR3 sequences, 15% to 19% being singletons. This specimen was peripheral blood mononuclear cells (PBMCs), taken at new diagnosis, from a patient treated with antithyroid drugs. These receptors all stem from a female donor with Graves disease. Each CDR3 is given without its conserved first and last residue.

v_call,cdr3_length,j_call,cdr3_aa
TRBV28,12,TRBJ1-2,ASSKDRGDYGYT
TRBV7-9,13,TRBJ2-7,ASSPSGRVPYEQY
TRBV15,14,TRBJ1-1,ATSRPTTGGWTEAF
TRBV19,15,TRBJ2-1,ASSIPGGREGRGEQF
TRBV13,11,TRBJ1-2,ASSLGSSYGYT
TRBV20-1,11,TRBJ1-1,SVTGQANTEAF
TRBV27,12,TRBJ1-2,ASSPQDRIYGYT
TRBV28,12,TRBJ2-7,ASSPLRTPYEQY
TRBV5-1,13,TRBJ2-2,ASSLGVGGTGELF
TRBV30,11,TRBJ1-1,AWTAPMNTEAF